This T cell receptor (beta chain) was observed in a study of T cell repertoires in cytomegalovirus infection. Germline CDR1 reads MNHNY; CDR2 reads SVGAGI (reference sequence). The CDR3 runs to 17 residues. For this clonotype: The junction differs from germline at one of its ends, possibly a read error.

TCRdb used MiXCR to reprocess the reads, holding one entry per CDR3 protein. The top ten hold roughly 15% of the sample, which has approximately 400,000 distinct CDR3 sequences, approximately 33% seen once. The sequence was obtained from a human donor in good health (CMV status not recorded). Some clones in this sample may be carry-over from other donors' samples. The chain couples TRBV6-6 to TRBJ2-7, with TRBD1 matching over 7 bases. Sequencing was performed on PBMCs. Here the CDR3 reads CASSFPKRDSPPYEQSF. In DNA form, the CDR3 reads TGTGCCAGCAGTTTTCCCAAACGGGACAGCCCGCCCTACGAGCAGTCCTTC.